This is a list of T cell receptor beta chains from one sample in a study of blood T cell repertoires in COVID-19. The method was immunoSEQ multiplex PCR; TCRdb's version includes in-frame clones alone and lacks a portion of them. This repertoire shows under 130,000 clones, roughly 85% found once; its top ten account for over 2%. Material for sequencing was peripheral blood. The receptors shown here come from a human donor in a cohort sampled during active COVID-19. The CDR3 runs from the conserved cysteine through the conserved F or W.

j_call v_call cdr3_aa
TRBJ2-7 TRBV6-4 CASRGAIPIYYEQYF
TRBJ1-1 TRBV11-2 CASSTRTGNTEAFF
TRBJ1-4 TRBV24-1 CATSEPGSEKLFF
TRBJ2-5 TRBV15 CATSRDAETQYF
TRBJ2-7 TRBV3-1/TRBV3-2 CASSPGGEQYF
TRBJ1-5 TRBV7-2 CASSLQVYQPQHF
TRBJ2-5 TRBV5-1 CATTIPGEETQYF
TRBJ2-7 TRBV2 CASSDRSYEQYF
TRBJ2-2 TRBV7-2 CASSPVGTTTGELFF
TRBJ2-7 TRBV28 CATWGREPPYEQYF
TRBJ2-7 TRBV10-1 CASSEWSDTGPYEQYF
TRBJ2-5 TRBV2 CASTPVTAQETQYF
TRBJ2-3 TRBV6-1 CASSEAAGSTDTQYF
TRBJ2-1 TRBV5-1 CASSLGLAGGNNEQFF
TRBJ1-6 TRBV7-8 CASSATGGISPLHF
TRBJ2-3 TRBV5-1 CASSFLARATDTQYF
TRBJ2-7 TRBV6-5 CASRQGPSYEQYF
TRBJ2-3 TRBV10-3 CAISELRGGQDTQYF
TRBJ1-6 TRBV5-1 CASSLATGFNSPLHF
TRBJ2-1 TRBV27 CASTDGGAGNEQFF
TRBJ1-1 TRBV11-3 CASSLEGQASEAFF
TRBJ2-1 TRBV2 CASSDAGSVGNEQFF
TRBJ1-5 TRBV28 CASSPRGSQPQHF
TRBJ2-1 TRBV3-1/TRBV3-2 CASSHAAGGDNEQFF
TRBJ2-7 TRBV6-5 CASSTDSYEQYF
TRBJ1-2 TRBV24-1 CATSAGWNYGYTF
TRBJ2-1 TRBV27 CASRKRERGYNEQFF
TRBJ2-6 TRBV6-6 CASSPEVGVGANVLTF
TRBJ1-1 TRBV4-3 CASSQDEQGFEAFF
TRBJ2-3 TRBV7-7 CASSLGTASTDTQYF
TRBJ2-1 TRBV19 CASSIGPADNEQFF
TRBJ1-1 TRBV4-3 CASSQGGQGSLFRGAFF
TRBJ1-1 TRBV28 CASSSIGAGATEAFF
TRBJ2-7 TRBV18 CASSPAASGGGSYEQYF
TRBJ2-5 TRBV5-4 CASSSSGSQETQYF
TRBJ1-2 TRBV28 CASSLHGAPNYGYTF
TRBJ2-1 TRBV7-3 CASSPNMAASEQFF
TRBJ1-4 TRBV7-9 CASSNQGAGTEKLFF
TRBJ2-7 TRBV11-2 CASSFDPPGEQYF
TRBJ2-3 TRBV6-5 CASSYSLAGVTDTQYF
TRBJ1-1 TRBV19 CASSLGQAVGEAFF